This entry concerns a single T cell receptor beta chain. This CDR3 is missing its conserved last phenylalanine or tryptophan, likely due to a read error. The DNA is left out, because the CDR3 cannot be placed on it with certainty; the CDR3 is given as TCRdb lists it. RNA transcripts provided the source from which TCR beta CDR3 regions were amplified. Carried out on the TCR CDR3, a first-round RT-PCR used the HTBI primer set. Using its own MiXCR run on the multiplex PCR reads, TCRdb lists one record per CDR3 protein. The sample has nearly 750,000 distinct CDR3 sequences; under 45% are singletons. Both ends counted, the CDR3 spans 9 residues. CDR1 and CDR2 (germline): PRHDT, FYEKMQ (reference sequence). The sample belongs to a study of T cells in Graves' hyperthyroidism and ophthalmopathy.

Sequencing used blood. The TCR sequence derives from a woman aged 40 to 50 with Graves' hyperthyroidism. The chain employs TRBV13 and TRBJ1-4; TRBD1 is the table's D call, not checked against the DNA. The CDR3 is CASSLAGGV.